This TCR beta chain stems from a study of monozygotic twins with inflammatory bowel disease. Study-wide findings and caveats: Repertoire similarity matched across concordant and discordant twins, perhaps owing to limited power. Distinguishing T cell subtypes was not possible. IBD patients shared fewer clonotypes with other individuals than healthy twins, especially patients with disease activity signs.

Every single donor had a roughly 2.5 ml blood sample drawn. Of note for this clonotype: The antigen remains unidentified.

TCRdb reprocessed the 5' RACE reads and keeps a single row for each CDR3 protein, giving no DNA. This repertoire includes hundreds of thousands of distinct CDR3 sequences. Germline V gene sequence: CDR1 ENHRY, CDR2 SYGVKD. This CDR3 has 12 residues. Input material: blood. This TCR was sampled from a human donor with ulcerative colitis or Crohn's disease, or a healthy co-twin of an affected twin (not recorded which). The chain has TRBV10-3 and TRBJ2-3. The CDR3 loop reads CAIRGLSDTQYF.